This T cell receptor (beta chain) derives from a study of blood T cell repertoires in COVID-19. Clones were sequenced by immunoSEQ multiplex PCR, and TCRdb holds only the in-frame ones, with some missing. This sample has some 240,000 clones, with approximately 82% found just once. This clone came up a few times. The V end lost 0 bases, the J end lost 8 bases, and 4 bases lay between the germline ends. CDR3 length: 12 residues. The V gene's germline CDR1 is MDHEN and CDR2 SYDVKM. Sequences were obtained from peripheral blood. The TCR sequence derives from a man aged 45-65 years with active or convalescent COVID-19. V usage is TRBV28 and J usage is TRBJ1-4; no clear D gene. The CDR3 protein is CASSLWREKLFF. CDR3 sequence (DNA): TGTGCCAGCAGTTTATGGAGGGAAAAACTGTTTTTT.